This T cell receptor beta chain is from a study of a mutant IDH1 vaccine in newly diagnosed glioma. Study background: The study gave patients eight vaccinations in weeks 1, 3, 5, 7, 11, 15, 19, 23.

Some clones are missing from TCRdb's copy, which holds only in-frame ones; the method was immunoSEQ multiplex PCR. The table shows around 50,000 clones, with approximately 90% occurring only once. As for this clone: Its antigen is still unknown.

There are 17 residues in the CDR3. Trimming removed 6 bases from V and 0 bases from J; junction bases left unmatched: 7. The germline CDR1 and CDR2 sequences are SNHLY and FYNNEI. Documented time point: week 5, during vaccination. It was 300 ug of mutant IDH1 20-mer peptide that made up each vaccine dose, given with topical imiquimod. The material sequenced was PBMCs, taken from a glioma patient whose treatment included an IDH1 peptide vaccine. The genes are TRBV2 and TRBJ2-1, with 11 positions matching TRBD2. The TCR sequence derives from a woman in her forties with glioma. The CDR3 coding sequence is TGTGCCAGCAGCCTACTAGCGGGAGTCTCCTCCTACAATGAGCAGTTCTTC. This translates into CASSLLAGVSSYNEQFF.